This T cell receptor (beta chain) was recorded in a study of OX40 agonist ivuxolimab in advanced cancers. The study's findings and limits: Researchers report that CD8+ T cells had, on average, more expanded clones than CD4+. At 0.1 to 3.0 mg/kg, clonal expansion of CD4+ and CD8+ blood T cells had occurred by week 6. Partial responders at 0.1-3.0 mg/kg showed near-lowest clonal expansion.

V was clipped by 0 bases and J by 4 bases, with 3 bases between them. Germline V gives CDR1 DFQATT, CDR2 SNEGSKA (reference sequence). CDR3 length: 11 amino acids. To note about this clone: Its antigen is as yet unknown. At the DNA level, this CDR3 is encoded by other sequences in the same sample as well.

Measured with immunoSEQ multiplex PCR; TCRdb has only the in-frame clones, and not every one. This sample carries nearly 80,000 clones, approximately 85% of them seen once, and the ten largest clones take 3% to 4.5%. This material consisted of CD4+ or CD8+ T cells sorted from blood, taken in a trial of the OX40 agonist ivuxolimab. The chain couples TRBV20-1 to TRBJ2-5; D call uncertain. This TCR was recovered from an adult with an advanced solid tumor such as melanoma, head and neck, liver or kidney cancer. CDR3 protein: CSAREGETQYF. The CDR3 nucleotides read TGCAGTGCTAGAGAAGGAGAGACCCAGTACTTC.